The 25 T cell receptor beta chains listed next were all sequenced from one sample in a study of radiation and T cells in renal cell carcinoma. Sample time point: baseline pretreatment blood. Treatment indicated: 15 Gy SBRT to primary tumor, nephrectomy 4 weeks later. Some clones are missing from TCRdb's copy, which holds only in-frame ones; the method was immunoSEQ multiplex PCR. The sample has over 45,000 clones; roughly 79% are singletons. The material was blood, obtained from a patient whose treatment included radiotherapy and nephrectomy. These receptors were taken from a man aged 55 to 70 with renal cell carcinoma.

The V and J genes are TRBV27 and TRBJ1-3; maybe TRBD1 (5 bases). Germline CDR1 is MNHEY and CDR2 is SMNVEV (reference sequence). Trimming took off 8 bases at V and 3 bases at J, with 17 bases between the two ends. The CDR3 runs to 15 residues. This CDR3 is CASRGGGDYGNTIYF. CDR3 coding DNA: TGTGCCAGCCGGGGCGGAGGGGATTATGGAAACACCATATATTTT.

The chain carries TRBV11-3 and TRBJ2-3, with D possibly TRBD1 on 6 matching bases. Germline V gene data show CDR1 as SGHNT and CDR2 as YENEEA. V lost 5 bases to trimming and J lost 8 bases, with 11 bases between them. The CDR3 sequence is 12 residues long. In DNA, the CDR3 is TGTGCCAGCAGCCCGCTACAGGGTACGCAGTATTTT. It is translated as CASSPLQGTQYF.

This sequence joins TRBV7-2 and TRBJ2-1; 9 nucleotides align to TRBD2. The CDR3 runs to 15 residues. Trimming at V came to 1 base and at J to 2 bases, leaving 0 bases not matched to a gene. Germline-derived CDR1 and CDR2 are SGHTA and FQGNSA. The CDR3 region has the DNA TGTGCCAGCAGCTTAGGCGGGGGGGCCTACAATGAGCAGTTCTTC. Amino acids: CASSLGGGAYNEQFF.

V is TRBV27 and J is TRBJ1-6, with 9 bases lining up with TRBD1. The CDR3 has 16 residues. CDR1 is MNHEY, CDR2 SMNVEV, per germline (reference sequence). Germline trimming cut 5 bases from V and 7 bases from J; bases unmatched to any gene: 9. In DNA form, the CDR3 reads TGTGCCAGCAGTCCCTGGACAGGGGCGATGAATTCACCCCTCCACTTT. It specifies CASSPWTGAMNSPLHF.

The chain has TRBV6-5 and TRBJ2-7; 10 bases are shared with TRBD2. This CDR3 comprises 15 residues. J gave up 4 bases and V 7 bases, and 10 bases lay outside the gene matches. Germline loops: CDR1 MNHEY, CDR2 SVGAGI. In DNA form, the CDR3 reads TGTGCCAGCAACCCCCAACTAGCGGGGTCTTACGAGCAGTACTTC. Protein: CASNPQLAGSYEQYF.

The chain employs TRBV5-1 and TRBJ2-3; D may correspond to TRBD1 or TRBD2 (6 bases each). This CDR3 has 15 amino acids. From germline, CDR1 is SGHRS and CDR2 YFSETQ. V gave up 2 bases and J gave up 1 base, with 11 bases separating them. CDR3 loop: CASSLWGAGTDTQYF. CDR3 sequence (DNA): TGCGCCAGCAGCTTATGGGGGGCCGGCACAGATACGCAGTATTTT.

The chain recombines TRBV10-1 with TRBJ2-5, with 9 nucleotides matching TRBD2. Trimming cost V 6 bases and J 1 base; bases outside gene matches: 15. CDR1 and CDR2 (germline): WNHNN, SYGVQD (reference sequence). The CDR3 is 18 amino acids. CDR3: CASRGMGGTSSGQETQYF. Here the CDR3 DNA reads TGCGCCAGCAGGGGGATGGGGGGGACTAGCAGCGGCCAAGAGACCCAGTACTTC.

This clone was seen once. The chain recombines TRBV2 with TRBJ2-2; tentatively, D is TRBD1 or TRBD2 (5 bases each). CDR3 length: 15 residues. Trimming left V 7 bases short and J 4 bases short, with 16 bases between. Germline CDR1 reads SNHLY; CDR2 reads FYNNEI. CDR3 coding DNA: TGTGCCAGCATTCGATCCGGGACCATCACCGGGGAGCTGTTTTTT. Protein: CASIRSGTITGELFF.

The chain employs TRBV11-1 and TRBJ2-7; D is ambiguous. Deletions cut 3 bases from V and 2 bases from J, with 11 bases between. CDR1 is SGHAT, CDR2 FQDESV, per germline (reference sequence). The CDR3 extends over 14 amino acids. The DNA for the CDR3 is TGTGCCAGCAGCTTGGCGACTGTTCCCTACGAGCAGTACGTC. It is translated as CASSLATVPYEQYV.

This chain uses TRBV13 with TRBJ1-2; TRBD1 agrees at 7 bases. Germline assignment: CDR1 PRHDT and CDR2 FYEKMQ (reference sequence). Trimming removed 5 bases from V and 4 bases from J; junction bases left unmatched: 7. The CDR3 extends over 14 amino acids. CDR3 in DNA: TGTGCCAGCAGCCTATCCAGGGGGGTCTATGGCTACACCTTC. Translated: CASSLSRGVYGYTF.

This clone was seen more than once but under ten times. The rearrangement joins TRBV29-1 to TRBJ1-1; no clear D. CDR3 length: 13 residues. V lost 0 bases and J lost 0, with 5 bases in between. CDR1 and CDR2 (germline): SQVTM, ANQGSEA. CDR3 bases: TGCAGCGTTGAAGAGGCTGTGAACACTGAAGCTTTCTTT. Translation gives CSVEEAVNTEAFF.

The chain has TRBV7-2 and TRBJ2-5; 7 bases align to TRBD2. Trimming removed 0 bases from V and 14 bases from J; junction bases left unmatched: 9. This CDR3 has 13 residues. Germline V lookup: CDR1 SGHTA, CDR2 FQGNSA. The CDR3 loop reads CASSLAGLADDYF. The DNA for the CDR3 is TGTGCCAGCAGCTTAGCGGGTCTAGCGGACGACTACTTC.

The chain carries TRBV7-9 and TRBJ1-2, with TRBD1 matching 7 bases. The V segment lost 0 bases and the J segment 7 bases; nucleotides outside the gene matches: 14. Germline V gene lookup returns CDR1 SEHNR and CDR2 FQNEAQ (reference sequence). The CDR3 is made up of 17 amino acids. CDR3 in DNA: TGTGCCAGCAGCTTAGCCCTCTCCCTCGAGGGGGCGGCTGGCTACACCTTC. It specifies CASSLALSLEGAAGYTF.

The chain employs TRBV7-8 and TRBJ1-2; D gene ambiguous. Germline V gene lookup returns CDR1 SGHVS and CDR2 FQNEAQ. V lost 5 bases, J lost 0 bases, and 7 bases lay in between. The CDR3 has 13 amino acids. The CDR3 spells CASSPIPNYGYTF. The CDR3 DNA reads as TGTGCCAGCAGCCCGATTCCTAACTATGGCTACACCTTC.

The chain is built from TRBV14 and TRBJ1-4; a weak D match, TRBD1 (5 bases). Germline loops: CDR1 SGHDN, CDR2 FVKESK. Between the trimmed V and J ends, which lost 4 bases and 7 bases, there was a span of 7 bases. The CDR3 is 12 amino acids. CDR3 protein: CASSRGREKLFF. CDR3 in DNA: TGTGCCAGCAGCCGGGGACGTGAAAAACTGTTTTTT. Variable domain in full (rest from reference TRBV14 and TRBJ1-4): EAGVTQFPSHSVIEKGQTVTLRCDPISGHDNLYWYRRVMGKEIKFLLHFVKESKQDESGMPNNRFLAERTGGTYSTLKVQPAELEDSGVYFCASSRGREKLFFGSGTQLSVL.

This clone was detected a few times. The chain joins TRBV19 to TRBJ2-3; 10 nucleotides match TRBD2. Germline trimming cut 5 bases from V and 3 bases from J; bases unmatched to any gene: 14. CDR1 LNHDA and CDR2 SQIVND come from the germline V gene (reference sequence). The CDR3 spans 18 residues. CDR3 protein: CASSSLAGGGLGTDTQYF. The DNA for the CDR3 is TGTGCCAGTAGTTCGTTAGCGGGAGGAGGGTTGGGGACAGATACGCAGTATTTT.

The gene calls are TRBV5-6 and TRBJ1-2, with D unresolved. Germline-derived CDR1 and CDR2 are SGHDT and YYEEEE. This CDR3 has 11 amino acids. V lost 0 bases and J lost 6, with 3 bases in between. In nucleotides, the CDR3 is TGTGCCAGCAGCTTGGGTCATGGCTACACCTTC. Translating it yields CASSLGHGYTF.

The CDR3 reads CASSQLAGIDTQYF. In nucleotides, the CDR3 is TGTGCCAGCAGCCAACTAGCGGGAATAGATACGCAGTATTTT. V gene TRBV14 combines with J gene TRBJ2-3; 9 positions agree with TRBD2. Germline trimming cut 2 bases from V and 5 bases from J; bases unmatched to any gene: 2. Looked up from germline, CDR1 is SGHDN and CDR2 is FVKESK. The CDR3 consists of 14 residues.

The V gene is TRBV2, the J gene TRBJ2-4, with 15 bases identical to TRBD2. The germline CDR1 and CDR2 sequences are SNHLY and FYNNEI. The CDR3 has 15 residues. Losses at the gene ends were 6 bases for V and 7 bases for J; bases not matched to a gene: 4. The CDR3 DNA is TGTGCCAGCAGCCCCGGACTAGCGGGAGGGAACATTCAGTACTTC. Residues: CASSPGLAGGNIQYF.

This chain connects TRBV7-3 to TRBJ1-1; D remains unclear. Germline loops: CDR1 SGHTA, CDR2 FQGTGA. There are 15 residues in the CDR3. The ends were cut back, 3 bases at V and 1 base at J, with 12 bases in the middle. CDR3 sequence: CASSLSQAPNTEAFF. The CDR3 DNA follows: TGTGCCAGCAGCTTGTCGCAGGCTCCGAACACTGAAGCTTTCTTT. The variable domain in full, with the rest retrieved from reference TRBV7-3 and TRBJ1-1, is GAGVSQTPSNKVTEKGKYVELRCDPISGHTALYWYRQSLGQGPEFLIYFQGTGAADDSGLPNDRFFAVRPEGSVSTLKIQRTERGDSAVYLCASSLSQAPNTEAFFGQGTRLTVV.

This clone qualifies as medium-sized. The V call is TRBV5-1, the J call TRBJ2-3; maybe TRBD1 (6 bases). The CDR3 totals 16 residues. CDR1 and CDR2 from the germline V gene are SGHRS and YFSETQ. The V and J ends lost 3 bases and 3 bases respectively, with 17 bases between them. DNA of the CDR3: TGCGCCAGCAGCTCTACACAGGGTATGGTAACAGATACGCAGTATTTT. Its protein product is CASSSTQGMVTDTQYF.

The rearrangement links TRBV18 to TRBJ1-2; the D is unclear. Trimming shortened V by 3 bases and J by 0 bases, and 8 bases separated the two germline ends. The CDR3 loop spans 14 amino acids. The germline V gene has CDR1 KGHSH and CDR2 LQKENI. The CDR3 here is CASSPDGPNYGYTF. The CDR3 DNA is TGTGCCAGCTCACCGGATGGCCCTAACTATGGCTACACCTTC.

This rearrangement joins TRBV30 to TRBJ2-5; TRBD2 is a possible D gene (6 bases). Deletions cut 0 bases from V and 1 base from J, with 9 bases between. CDR1 and CDR2 from the germline V gene are GTSNPN and SVGIG (reference sequence). CDR3 length: 14 amino acids. CDR3 sequence (DNA): TGTGCCTGGAGTGTTTTAGCGGTCCAAGAGACCCAGTACTTC. It is translated as CAWSVLAVQETQYF.

The chain has TRBV14 and TRBJ2-7; 7 bases align to TRBD1. The germline V gene has CDR1 SGHDN and CDR2 FVKESK. This CDR3 has 14 residues. V lost 6 bases to trimming and J lost 4 bases; unmatched junction nucleotides: 9. Here the CDR3 reads CASRHRDRPYEQYV. The CDR3 coding sequence is TGTGCCAGCAGACACCGGGACAGACCGTACGAGCAGTACGTC.

CDR3 DNA: TGTGCCAGCAGTCCGGGTTGGGATCGGGTCACAGATACGCAGTATTTT. Translating it yields CASSPGWDRVTDTQYF. The rearrangement joins TRBV7-9 to TRBJ2-3; D gene uncertain. The germline V gene encodes CDR1 SEHNR and CDR2 FQNEAQ (reference sequence). The CDR3 sequence is 16 residues long. V was pared by 6 bases and J by 2 bases, with 18 bases between.